The T cell receptor (beta chain) under discussion was sequenced for a study of T-cell memory formation after mild COVID-19. Per the germline V gene, CDR1 is SNHLY and CDR2 is FYNNEI. The V and J ends lost 9 bases and 7 bases, in that order; junction bases with no gene match: 18. The CDR3 totals 16 residues. This clonotype was counted ten times or more. TCRdb reprocessed the 5' RACE reads via MiXCR and lists one record per CDR3 protein. Of hundreds of thousands of distinct CDR3 sequences listed, under 15% are singletons. V usage is TRBV2 and J usage is TRBJ2-1, with 7 nucleotides matching TRBD2. The receptor comes from a man aged 18 to 35 who had mild COVID-19 (a few samples of this study predate the infection). Cell type and time point are not known. Material for sequencing was PBMCs or a T cell subset sorted from them (not recorded which). CDR3 bases: TGTGCCAGTAGGAGGCTGGCACTACTGGGGGGGAATGAGCAGTTCTTC. This gives the protein CASRRLALLGGNEQFF.